This T cell receptor beta chain was obtained from a study of blood T cells in healthy people across ages. There were healthy Caucasian individuals from Russia, aged about 6 to 100, serving as donors. Primers used in a second PCR of roughly 7 to 12 cycles were a sample-barcoded 5' primer and a J-beta primer mix. In TCRdb, the 5' RACE reads were re-called with MiXCR into one record per CDR3 protein. This table has 1.4 million or so distinct CDR3 sequences, less than 45% appearing once. CDR1 and CDR2 from the germline V gene are DFQATT and SNEGSKA (reference sequence). This CDR3 contains 13 residues. J was trimmed by 5 bases and V by 5 bases; bases with no gene match: 7.

The sample consisted of blood. The rearrangement uses TRBV20-1 and TRBJ1-2; 8 bases are a match to TRBD1. This TCR was sampled from a woman younger than 35 in good health. CDR3 nucleotides: TGCAGTGCTCAGACGAACAGGGGGTATGGCTACACCTTC. As protein: CSAQTNRGYGYTF.